This T cell receptor beta chain is from a study of cytomegalovirus exposure and HLA in healthy donors listed by TCRdb under 2017. For context, the study as a whole: According to a later analysis, one platform produced both the roughly 120 validation repertoires and the approximately 670 repertoires of the first cohort. In addition to the first cohort of 650 to 800 subjects, a separate validation cohort of 120 different subjects was used. High-throughput TCR immunosequencing, statistical association of individual TCRs with disease status, and machine learning were combined to predict cytomegalovirus infection status. The aim of the study was to test whether cataloging public T cell receptors could identify signatures of past pathogen exposure.

The donors were included in the validation cohort of 120 subjects, a group kept apart from the approximately 650-subject first cohort. Details on this clone: It lacks a known antigen. No clone much larger than this one lies a single base away; base qualities are absent.

Libraries were made using the immunoSEQ multiplex PCR assay. The authors' analysis ran thus. A statistical classification framework was built to diagnose cytomegalovirus status from the catalog of TCR beta chain sequences. TCRdb took over this immuneACCESS table, retaining in-frame rearrangements with V and J assigned. Such tables are incomplete; in checked studies, under half of the missing clones stem from an unresolved V gene, and the remainder is unexplained. Clone size and the V and J calls come from that table; the DNA yielded D and trimming. This sample has some 330,000 clones in its table, and just over 85% of those were observed once. The top ten clonotypes cover 0.84% of the sample. General study outcomes and caveats: Subsequent analysis determined that TCRs grouped into clusters in the first cohort also showed a tendency toward co-occurrence across the roughly 130 validation repertoires, and 94% of cluster scores exceeded 0. In vitro tests confirmed that a few of the cytomegalovirus-associated TCR beta chains recognize cytomegalovirus antigens. It was suggested by the authors that the approach could potentially be generalized to other disease states and immunological phenotypes. Across donors, most TCR sequences were observed very rarely, whereas some public TCRs were present in many individuals. The classifier was reported to diagnose cytomegalovirus status with high specificity and sensitivity in both the original cohort and the validation cohort. All 120 repertoires were used to score co-occurrence in the validation cohort in a later analysis, because that analysis had no HLA typing for the cohort. In the study, approximately 160 TCR beta chains were listed as associated with cytomegalovirus.

V lost 0 bases and J lost 13 bases; the stretch between them is 19 bases long. CDR1 and CDR2 (MNHEY, SVGAGI) derive from the germline V gene. Including the terminal cysteine and phenylalanine, the CDR3 comprises 14 residues. Of all the DNA, just the CDR3 is kept, 42 bases in frame from base 1. The receptor was derived from a woman younger than 35 in good health and CMV-seronegative. The sequence joins TRBV6-5 to TRBJ2-7; TRBD1 is perhaps the D gene, given 5 matching bases. The sequencing sample was made of PBMCs. The nucleotide sequence is given as TGTGCCAGCAGTTACTCCGAAGGGGCCCACCCGGCATACTTC. It translates as CASSYSEGAHPAYF.